This entry lists 20 T cell receptor beta chains sequenced from one sample in a study of post-analysis software for immune sequencing data. Unique molecular identifiers had been added to the TCR beta cDNA libraries. TCRdb recomputed calls from the PCR reads with MiXCR, one row per CDR3 protein. The data hold about 760,000 distinct CDR3 sequences, with roughly 29% observed a single time. Findings and caveats of the study: Among 4 or 5 TRBV segments more frequent in patients than controls were TRBV5-6, TRBV5-1 and TRBV20-1.

These receptors have no identified antigens. Specimen: blood. The receptors here all came from a girl aged 5-17 years with multiple sclerosis.

This clonotype was recorded a few times. This chain links TRBV24-1 with TRBJ2-1; 8 nucleotides line up with TRBD2. The CDR3 length is 16 residues. V shed 5 bases, J shed 2 bases, and the junction held 7 bases outside the gene matches. Germline assignment: CDR1 KGHDR and CDR2 SFDVKD. The CDR3 DNA follows: TGTGCCACCAGTGCGTGGGGGACTAGTGCCTACAATGAGCAGTTCTTC. Its protein product is CATSAWGTSAYNEQFF.

The chain carries TRBV5-1 and TRBJ2-3; D not certain. From germline, CDR1 is SGHRS and CDR2 YFSETQ. The V end was cut by 4 bases, the J end by 2 bases, with 26 bases between. The CDR3 totals 19 residues. CDR3 sequence: CASSQAVGAGTGNTDTQYF. Written as DNA, the CDR3 is TGCGCCAGCAGCCAGGCGGTAGGCGCAGGTACCGGAAACACAGATACGCAGTATTTT. The full variable domain, rest sourced from reference TRBV5-1 and TRBJ2-3, is KAGVTQTPRYLIKTRGQQVTLSCSPISGHRSVSWYQQTPGQGLQFLFEYFSETQRNKGNFPGRFSGRQFSNSRSEMNVSTLELGDSALYLCASSQAVGAGTGNTDTQYFGPGTRLTVL.

The gene calls are TRBV5-6 and TRBJ2-6; 10 bases are a match to TRBD1. The CDR3 is 18 amino acids. The V and J ends lost 4 bases and 4 bases, in that order; junction bases with no gene match: 11. Per the germline V gene, CDR1 is SGHDT and CDR2 is YYEEEE. The CDR3 nucleotides read TGTGCCAGCAGCCTCCTAGGGACAGGGGCATCCGGGGCCAACGTCCTGACTTTC. Amino acid sequence: CASSLLGTGASGANVLTF. Full variable domain (remainder filled in from reference TRBV5-6 and TRBJ2-6): DAGVTQSPTHLIKTRGQQVTLRCSPKSGHDTVSWYQQALGQGPQFIFQYYEEEERQRGNFPDRFSGHQFPNYSSELNVNALLLGDSALYLCASSLLGTGASGANVLTFGAGSRLTVL.

This rearrangement joins TRBV20-1 to TRBJ2-5; no clear D gene. The germline V gene encodes CDR1 DFQATT and CDR2 SNEGSKA (reference sequence). V was trimmed by 0 bases and J by 2 bases, leaving 19 bases between them. The CDR3 spans 17 residues. The CDR3 sequence: CSARDLFAAIEQETQYF. Here the CDR3 DNA reads TGCAGTGCTAGAGATCTTTTCGCGGCCATAGAACAAGAGACCCAGTACTTC.

The chain links TRBV5-1 to TRBJ2-7, with 7 bases fitting TRBD1. Trimming took 3 bases from V and 0 from J; bases not matched to a gene: 6. Germline V gene sequence: CDR1 SGHRS, CDR2 YFSETQ. The CDR3 extends over 15 amino acids. In DNA form, the CDR3 reads TGCGCCAGCAGCTACCTACAGGGGCCCTCCTACGAGCAGTACTTC. Its protein product is CASSYLQGPSYEQYF.

This clonotype has just a few counts. The chain recombines TRBV6-1 with TRBJ1-6; 7 bases align to TRBD1. Per germline, CDR1 MNHNS and CDR2 SASEGT. Unmatched junction bases numbered 5, after V lost 7 bases and J lost 11 bases. The CDR3 has 12 residues. The CDR3 loop is CASIMDRTPLHF. The CDR3 nucleotides read TGTGCCAGCATCATGGACAGGACACCCCTCCACTTT.

In this sample, this clonotype turned up a few times. The chain links TRBV28 to TRBJ2-7; 13 nucleotides match TRBD2. V lost 3 bases and J lost 5; bases outside the gene matches: 4. Germline-derived CDR1 and CDR2 are MDHEN and SYDVKM. CDR3 length: 15 residues. CDR3 DNA: TGTGCCAGCAGTTTCCTACTAGCGGGAGGGAACGAGCAGTACTTC. This translates into CASSFLLAGGNEQYF.

This clonotype was observed a handful of times. The chain carries TRBV5-1 and TRBJ2-7; possible D gene TRBD1, 6 bases. V dropped 4 bases and J dropped 1 base, with 24 bases sitting between them. CDR3 length: 18 amino acids. In germline, CDR1 is SGHRS, CDR2 YFSETQ. The CDR3 nucleotides read TGCGCCAGCAGCCCACTGACAGGACGGGTCGGGATTTCCTACGAGCAGTACTTC. As protein: CASSPLTGRVGISYEQYF. Looking up the rest from reference TRBV5-1 and TRBJ2-7 gives the full variable domain: KAGVTQTPRYLIKTRGQQVTLSCSPISGHRSVSWYQQTPGQGLQFLFEYFSETQRNKGNFPGRFSGRQFSNSRSEMNVSTLELGDSALYLCASSPLTGRVGISYEQYFGPGTRLTVT.

This clonotype was seen a few times. The rearrangement uses TRBV5-1 and TRBJ2-6, with D maybe TRBD2 (5 bases). The length of the CDR3 is 17 residues. The V gene's germline CDR1 is SGHRS and CDR2 YFSETQ. V lost 7 bases to trimming and J lost 0 bases, with 17 bases between them. The CDR3 coding sequence is TGCGCCAGCCGATCCCGGGATTTCGACTCTGGGGCCAACGTCCTGACTTTC. Translating gives CASRSRDFDSGANVLTF.

This clonotype was seen only a few times. The chain employs TRBV6-6 and TRBJ1-4, with D possibly TRBD1 on 6 matching bases. The V gene lost 2 bases and the J gene lost 8 bases, with 21 bases spanning the gap. CDR3 length equals 17 residues. CDR1 and CDR2 from the germline V gene are MNHNY and SVGAGI (reference sequence). The CDR3 DNA reads as TGTGCCAGCAGTTACGCGGGGGCCATATCCTTTGGGGAAAAACTGTTTTTT. Its protein is CASSYAGAISFGEKLFF.

This clonotype was counted ten times or more. CDR3 residues: CASSVGGSLNTQYF. The CDR3 DNA reads TGTGCCAGCAGCGTAGGTGGGAGCCTTAATACGCAGTATTTT. The rearrangement uses TRBV9 and TRBJ2-3, with a tentative D call TRBD2 (5 bases). There are 14 residues in the CDR3. Per germline, CDR1 SGDLS and CDR2 YYNGEE. V dropped 0 bases and J dropped 7 bases, with 12 bases sitting between them.

This clonotype has more than one count but fewer than ten. V is TRBV7-2 and J is TRBJ1-5; weak D call: TRBD1 (5 bases). Trimming cost V 3 bases and J 4 bases, with 7 bases left between them. Germline V gene data show CDR1 as SGHTA and CDR2 as FQGNSA. The CDR3 is made up of 13 amino acids. The DNA for the CDR3 is TGTGCCAGCAGCTTTGCAGGGAATCAGCCCCAGCATTTT. The encoded protein is CASSFAGNQPQHF.

This clonotype was observed at least ten times. CDR3 sequence reads: CASSPPGGNTEAFF. CDR3 bases: TGTGCCAGCAGTCCACCCGGGGGGAACACTGAAGCTTTCTTT. The chain combines TRBV6-6 with TRBJ1-1; a weak D match, TRBD1 (5 bases). This CDR3 is built from 14 residues. Per germline, CDR1 MNHNY and CDR2 SVGAGI (reference sequence). Trimming pared 5 bases from V and 1 base from J, leaving 11 bases between.

The chain combines TRBV5-1 with TRBJ2-2, with TRBD1 identical over 9 bases. Looked up from germline, CDR1 is SGHRS and CDR2 is YFSETQ. V dropped 4 bases and J dropped 6; count of bases not matched to a gene: 7. The length of the CDR3 is 15 residues. The CDR3 region is CASSAGTGFPGELFF. For the CDR3, the DNA is TGCGCCAGCAGCGCCGGGACAGGGTTCCCCGGGGAGCTGTTTTTT.

The CDR3 loop reads CASSAITGTEQFF. The DNA for the CDR3 is TGTGCCAGCAGCGCGATCACGGGGACGGAGCAGTTCTTC. The chain links TRBV7-9 to TRBJ2-1, with D possibly being TRBD1 or TRBD2 (5 bases each). The CDR3 is 13 residues long. Germline values: CDR1 SEHNR, CDR2 FQNEAQ (reference sequence). V gave up 5 bases and J gave up 10 bases, with 15 bases separating them. The full variable domain, in which reference TRBV7-9 and TRBJ2-1 provide the parts outside the CDR3, is DTGVSQNPRHKITKRGQNVTFRCDPISEHNRLYWYRQTLGQGPEFLTYFQNEAQLEKSRLLSDRFSAERPKGSFSTLEIQRTEQGDSAMYLCASSAITGTEQFFGPGTRLTVL.

This clonotype was seen at least ten times. V usage is TRBV10-3 and J usage is TRBJ2-1; D gene uncertain. The CDR3 totals 15 residues. Germline CDR1 ENHRY, CDR2 SYGVKD. The germline V and J ends were trimmed by 2 bases and 5 bases, with 13 bases remaining between them. The CDR3 DNA reads as TGTGCCATCAGTGAGGGTCGGCGGTCGAACAATGAGCAGTTCTTC. Amino acid sequence: CAISEGRRSNNEQFF.

This chain uses TRBV12-3 or TRBV12-4 with TRBJ2-7, with unresolved D. The CDR3 is 13 residues long. V lost 3 bases and J 6 bases, leaving 12 bases between the germline ends. This chain's CDR3 is CASSFKLEGEQYF. In nucleotides, the CDR3 is TGTGCCAGCAGTTTTAAGCTGGAAGGCGAGCAGTACTTC.

The V call is TRBV24-1, the J call TRBJ2-7; a possible D gene is TRBD2 (6 bases). V was pared by 11 bases and J by 3 bases, with 13 bases between. Germline loops: CDR1 KGHDR, CDR2 SFDVKD. The CDR3 sequence is 12 residues long. The CDR3 DNA follows: TGTGCCATCACACTGGGGGGCTACGAGCAGTACTTC. This encodes CAITLGGYEQYF.

The chain carries TRBV3-1 and TRBJ1-1; D not resolved. Trimming left V 2 bases short and J 4 bases short, with 5 bases between. Germline values: CDR1 LGHDT, CDR2 YNNKEL (reference sequence). The CDR3 consists of 12 residues. CDR3 sequence reads: CASSQWGTEAFF. CDR3 coding DNA: TGTGCCAGCAGCCAATGGGGCACTGAAGCTTTCTTT.

The rearrangement links TRBV20-1 to TRBJ2-1; D not certain. V lost 6 bases and J 6 bases, leaving 21 bases between the germline ends. Germline assignment: CDR1 DFQATT and CDR2 SNEGSKA (reference sequence). The CDR3 covers 15 residues. CDR3 loop: CSAPLFERRSNEQFF. The CDR3 DNA follows: TGCAGTGCCCCCCTTTTCGAGCGCCGAAGCAATGAGCAGTTCTTC.